This T cell receptor beta chain was recovered during a study of blood T cell repertoires in COVID-19. At the level of the study: Sources were T cells, B-cell-depleted T cells, or PBMCs; the material itself was cDNA or gDNA.

Generated by immunoSEQ multiplex PCR, the TCRdb table keeps only in-frame clones and is missing some. The sample gives approximately 70,000 clones, 81% of which show up once; roughly 0.83% is in the top ten. The CDR3 has 13 residues. V lost 3 bases and J 8 bases, leaving 8 bases between the germline ends. The germline V gene has CDR1 MNHNS and CDR2 SASEGT. This sequence was found in a woman aged 65 to 85 with acute or convalescent COVID-19. The J gene is TRBJ1-6, the V gene TRBV6-1; unclear D gene. The specimen sequenced was peripheral blood. In DNA, the CDR3 is TGTGCCAGCAGTGACAGTTACGATTCACCCCTCCACTTT. Translating gives CASSDSYDSPLHF.